Listed below are T cell receptor beta chains from one sample, sequenced in a study of T cell repertoires in cytomegalovirus infection. TCRdb analysed the reads with MiXCR anew, one entry per CDR3 protein. The data show about 68,000 distinct CDR3 sequences, with around 21% seen just once and over 70% held by the top ten. No antigens are known for them. Sequencing was performed on PBMCs, sequenced either directly or after in vitro stimulation (not recorded which). The receptor set was obtained from a human donor in good health (CMV status not recorded). Some clones in this sample may be carry-over from other donors' samples. The CDR3 runs from the conserved cysteine through the conserved F or W. Fields, in order: J gene, clone size, V gene, CDR3 length, D gene, CDR3 protein, CDR3 DNA. D genes are given only for firm matches. Size is stated for part of the rows, as once, few or many counts, or as a class when the clone is expanded.

TRBJ2-1	few	TRBV6-1	18	TRBD2	CASSDRDSWLAGGLGEFF	TGTGCCAGCAGTGACAGGGATTCTTGGCTAGCGGGAGGGCTGGGTGAGTTCTTC
TRBJ1-2	.	TRBV11-2	14	.	CASSETGPNYGYTF	TGTGCCAGCAGCGAAACCGGGCCTAACTATGGCTACACCTTC
TRBJ1-1	few	TRBV29-1	17	.	CSVGQTGIHTMNTEAFF	TGCAGCGTTGGACAGACAGGTATCCACACCATGAACACTGAAGCTTTCTTT
TRBJ2-3	few	TRBV27	15	TRBD2	CASSLAGGSTDTQYF	TGTGCCAGCAGTTTAGCGGGAGGGTCGACAGATACGCAGTATTTT
TRBJ1-2	few	TRBV7-2	16	.	CATDSEKFRRGYGYTF	TGTGCCACCGATTCCGAGAAATTTCGAAGGGGTTATGGCTACACCTTC
TRBJ1-4	few	TRBV20-1	13	.	CSARSENDGKLFF	TGCAGTGCTAGAAGTGAGAATGATGGAAAACTGTTTTTT
TRBJ2-3	few	TRBV7-2	14	.	CASSLEGRTDTQYF	TGTGCCAGCAGCTTAGAAGGGCGCACAGATACGCAGTATTTT
TRBJ2-2	few	TRBV4-2	14	.	CASSQDWGTGELFF	TGTGCCAGCAGCCAAGACTGGGGGACCGGGGAGCTGTTTTTT
TRBJ2-7	many	TRBV7-2	13	.	CASSLLRANEQYF	TGTGCCAGCAGCTTATTGCGGGCAAACGAGCAGTACTTC
TRBJ2-1	.	TRBV7-2	15	TRBD2	CASSREGRAYNEQFF	TGTGCCAGCAGTAGGGAGGGCCGCGCCTACAATGAGCAGTTCTTC
TRBJ1-5	.	TRBV10-3	15	.	CAISDETGKGQPQHF	TGTGCCATCAGTGACGAAACAGGGAAGGGTCAGCCCCAGCATTTT
TRBJ1-1	.	TRBV28	13	TRBD1	CASSSQGAGEAFF	TGTGCCAGCAGTTCACAGGGGGCAGGTGAAGCTTTCTTT
TRBJ2-5	.	TRBV4-1	15	TRBD2	CASSRVGTSQETQYF	TGCGCCAGCAGCCGAGTCGGGACTAGTCAAGAGACCCAGTACTTC
TRBJ2-5	many	TRBV7-3	13	.	CASSPSGSETQYF	TGTGCCAGCAGCCCCAGCGGCTCTGAGACCCAGTACTTC
TRBJ2-2	.	TRBV4-1	18	.	CASSQESRLASNTGELFF	TGCGCCAGCAGCCAAGAATCCCGGCTAGCGTCGAACACCGGGGAGCTGTTTTTT
TRBJ1-6	few	TRBV11-2	15	TRBD1	CASSALTGGTSPLHF	TGTGCCAGCAGCGCTCTGACAGGGGGAACTTCACCCCTCCACTTT
TRBJ1-1	.	TRBV2	12	.	CASILDSTEAFF	TGTGCCAGCATCCTTGACAGCACTGAAGCTTTCTTT
TRBJ1-5	.	TRBV7-2	12	.	CASTHGNQPQHF	TGTGCCAGCACCCACGGAAATCAGCCCCAGCATTTT
TRBJ2-3	.	TRBV20-1	15	TRBD1	CSASGTGGSTDTQYF	TGCAGTGCTTCTGGTACAGGGGGAAGCACAGATACGCAGTATTTT
TRBJ2-1	few	TRBV19	15	.	CASSTNLLGYNEQFF	TGTGCCAGTAGCACCAATTTGTTAGGTTACAATGAGCAGTTCTTC
TRBJ2-2	few	TRBV28	13	.	CASRRQYTGELFF	TGTGCCAGCAGACGACAGTACACCGGGGAGCTGTTTTTT
TRBJ2-2	few	TRBV5-1	15	TRBD2	CASSRTSGSTGELFF	TGCGCCAGCAGCAGGACTAGCGGGAGCACCGGGGAGCTGTTTTTT
TRBJ2-5	many	TRBV7-2	15	TRBD1	CASSPDRGLQETQYF	TGTGCCAGCAGTCCGGACAGGGGGCTACAAGAGACCCAGTACTTC
TRBJ1-6	few	TRBV6-5	13	.	CASTRHISSPLHF	TGTGCCAGCACTCGACATATTAGTTCACCCCTCCACTTT
TRBJ2-3	many	TRBV4-2	17	.	CASSQEIGGAAGDTQYF	TGTGCCAGCAGCCAAGAAATCGGAGGGGCGGCTGGGGATACGCAGTATTTT
TRBJ2-5	few	TRBV7-2	12	.	CASSFDKETQYF	TGTGCCAGCAGCTTTGATAAGGAGACCCAGTACTTC
TRBJ2-2	many	TRBV27	14	.	CASSLTGTTGELFF	TGTGCCAGCAGTCTCACCGGGACCACCGGGGAGCTGTTTTTT
TRBJ2-7	.	TRBV7-7	14	TRBD1	CASSSGTGSYEQYF	TGTGCCAGCAGTTCCGGGACAGGCTCCTACGAGCAGTACTTC
TRBJ1-5	.	TRBV19	15	.	CASSGQVHGNQPQHF	TGTGCCAGTAGTGGGCAGGTCCATGGCAATCAGCCCCAGCATTTT
TRBJ2-7	.	TRBV6-2/TRBV6-3	12	TRBD2	CASGPTRAGPFF	TGTGCCAGCGGGCCGACGCGAGCGGGGCCGTTCTTC
TRBJ2-1	.	TRBV20-1	15	TRBD2	CSAIPTSGFDNEQFF	TGCAGTGCTATCCCGACTAGCGGGTTTGACAATGAGCAGTTCTTC
TRBJ2-3	few	TRBV6-5	15	TRBD2	CASSIIAGVSDTQYF	TGTGCCAGCAGTATTATAGCGGGAGTGTCAGATACGCAGTATTTT
TRBJ1-1	.	TRBV14	13	.	CASSQLLNTEAFF	TGTGCCAGCAGCCAACTGCTGAACACTGAAGCTTTCTTT
TRBJ2-1	few	TRBV7-9	14	.	CASSFLAPESEQFF	TGTGCCAGCAGCTTTCTGGCCCCTGAGAGTGAGCAGTTCTTC
TRBJ2-3	.	TRBV2	14	TRBD2	CASRPGLSTDTQYF	TGTGCCAGCAGACCGGGACTAAGCACAGATACGCAGTATTTT
TRBJ2-7	few	TRBV11-2	15	.	CASSHPGPRSYEQYF	TGTGCCAGCAGCCACCCGGGACCCCGCTCCTACGAGCAGTACTTC
TRBJ2-4	.	TRBV5-6	14	.	CASTILLGENIQYF	TGTGCCAGCACCATATTATTGGGGGAAAACATTCAGTACTTC
TRBJ1-3	few	TRBV28	16	.	CASSLILGGAGNTIYF	TGTGCCAGCAGTCTAATTTTGGGGGGCGCTGGAAACACCATATATTTT
TRBJ1-5	few	TRBV12-3/TRBV12-4	15	TRBD1	CASSWGRQGAQPQHF	TGTGCCAGCAGTTGGGGTAGGCAGGGGGCTCAGCCCCAGCATTTT
TRBJ2-3	few	TRBV7-2	18	.	CASSLARGRGATEDTQYF	TGTGCCAGCAGCTTAGCGCGGGGCCGTGGGGCGACAGAAGATACGCAGTATTTT
TRBJ1-5	.	TRBV7-2	13	.	CASSLAGSQPQHF	TGTGCCAGCAGCTTAGCAGGGTCTCAGCCCCAGCATTTT
TRBJ2-5	.	TRBV6-5	13	.	CASSYYLQETQYF	TGTGCCAGCAGTTATTACTTACAAGAGACCCAGTACTTC
TRBJ2-5	.	TRBV12-3/TRBV12-4	12	.	CASSFNWETQYF	TGTGCCAGCAGTTTTAACTGGGAGACCCAGTACTTC
TRBJ2-5	few	TRBV5-4	16	TRBD2	CASSFPGLAGEETQYF	TGTGCCAGCAGCTTCCCGGGACTAGCGGGAGAAGAGACCCAGTACTTC
TRBJ1-1	few	TRBV12-3/TRBV12-4	13	.	CASRTGWSTEAFF	TGTGCCAGCAGGACAGGTTGGAGCACTGAAGCTTTCTTT
TRBJ2-1	.	TRBV7-9	12	.	CASTVDRFRRFF	TGTGCCAGCACCGTTGATCGCTTCCGTCGGTTCTTC
TRBJ2-4	few	TRBV4-1	14	.	CASSQVDTKNIQYF	TGCGCCAGCAGCCAAGTCGATACCAAAAACATTCAGTACTTC
TRBJ2-1	many	TRBV7-2	15	TRBD2	CASSLRREGLYEQFF	TGTGCCAGCAGCTTACGGAGGGAGGGCCTCTATGAGCAGTTCTTC
TRBJ2-3	.	TRBV24-1	14	.	CATSDLTPTDTQYF	TGTGCCACCAGTGATTTAACCCCCACAGATACGCAGTATTTT
TRBJ2-1	.	TRBV7-2	17	TRBD2	CASSPRLAGTSYNEQFF	TGTGCCAGCAGCCCTCGACTAGCGGGTACCTCCTACAATGAGCAGTTCTTC
TRBJ2-2	.	TRBV6-5	14	.	CASSYGLNTGELFF	TGTGCCAGCAGTTATGGCTTGAACACCGGGGAGCTGTTTTTT
TRBJ1-3	many	TRBV18	19	TRBD1	CASSTLPGQGLAPGNTIYF	TGTGCCAGCTCAACCCTACCGGGACAGGGTCTCGCCCCTGGAAACACCATATATTTT
TRBJ2-5	.	TRBV28	15	TRBD1	CASSLSGTGGETQYF	TGTGCCAGCAGTTTATCGGGGACAGGAGGGGAGACCCAGTACTTC
TRBJ1-5	.	TRBV18	13	.	CASSMGRDQPQHF	TGTGCCAGCTCAATGGGTCGGGATCAGCCCCAGCATTTT